One and the same sample provided the 21 T cell receptor beta chains below, sequenced in a study of T cells expressing NK-cell markers. TCRdb reworked the 5' RACE reads into one entry per CDR3 protein, no DNA. Its clone listing holds 350,000 to 450,000 distinct CDR3 sequences. What was sequenced was blood T cells: a sorted CD56 or NKG2C T cell subset, CD4+ or CD8+ T cells, or bulk PBMC T cells (not recorded which). The source of these receptors is a man between 18 and 69 years old in good health.

The J gene is TRBJ2-7, the V gene TRBV18; TCRdb's assignment of TRBD2 cannot be checked, as there is no DNA. Germline V lookup: CDR1 KGHSH, CDR2 LQKENI. The CDR3 extends over 13 amino acids. This CDR3 is CASSPQGGYEQYF.

The rearrangement links TRBV27 to TRBJ1-5. This CDR3 is built from 14 residues. CDR1 MNHEY and CDR2 SMNVEV come from the germline V gene (reference sequence). The CDR3 protein is CASSPQLSNQPQHF.

This chain joins TRBV5-8 and TRBJ2-3; with no DNA, the TCRdb D assignment of TRBD1 cannot be verified. From germline, CDR1 is SGHTS and CDR2 YDEGEE. CDR3 length: 16 residues. The CDR3 here is CASSSTGTTYTDTQYF.

V gene TRBV11-2 combines with J gene TRBJ2-2. In germline, CDR1 is SGHAT, CDR2 FQNNGV. There are 14 residues in the CDR3. CDR3 residues: CASSLDWNTGELFF.

The chain couples TRBV12-3 or TRBV12-4 to TRBJ1-1. CDR3 length equals 14 residues. CDR3 protein: CASSLRGTNTEAFF.

The chain employs TRBV3-1 and TRBJ2-2; the D gene TCRdb calls, TRBD1, cannot be checked with no DNA. The CDR3 spans 16 residues. The germline V gene has CDR1 LGHDT and CDR2 YNNKEL (reference sequence). The chain's CDR3 is CASSHLNRGYTGELFF. The entire variable domain, with the rest obtained from reference TRBV3-1 and TRBJ2-2, is as follows: DTAVSQTPKYLVTQMGNDKSIKCEQNLGHDTMYWYKQDSKKFLKIMFSYNNKELIINETVPNRFSPKSPDKAHLNLHINSLELGDSAVYFCASSHLNRGYTGELFFGEGSRLTVL.

The V gene is TRBV12-3 or TRBV12-4, the J gene TRBJ1-5. The CDR3 consists of 14 residues. The CDR3 loop is CASSLVGSFSAQHF.

The chain couples TRBV7-2 to TRBJ1-5. CDR1 is SGHTA, CDR2 FQGNSA, per germline. This CDR3 contains 13 residues. CDR3 protein: CASSRDFNQPQHF.

The CDR3 reads CASSSPGQGAKTQYF. The V call is TRBV27, the J call TRBJ2-5; without DNA, the TCRdb call of TRBD1 cannot be checked. Germline-derived CDR1 and CDR2 are MNHEY and SMNVEV (reference sequence). CDR3 size: 15 residues.

The chain has TRBV5-1 and TRBJ1-1; TCRdb's D call, TRBD1, is unchecked because there is no DNA. Germline V lookup: CDR1 SGHRS, CDR2 YFSETQ. The CDR3 extends over 15 amino acids. This CDR3 is CASSSIDRGGTEAFF.

V is TRBV20-1 and J is TRBJ1-2; the D gene TCRdb calls, TRBD1, cannot be checked with no DNA. Per the germline V gene, CDR1 is DFQATT and CDR2 is SNEGSKA (reference sequence). There are 15 residues in the CDR3. CDR3: CSARGDSKDNYGYTF.

The V gene is TRBV7-2, the J gene TRBJ1-1; the TCRdb call, TRBD1, lacks DNA for checking. This CDR3 is built from 15 residues. Germline CDR1 reads SGHTA; CDR2 reads FQGNSA. The CDR3 loop reads CASSSQGYPNTEAFF. Complete variable domain (other parts from reference TRBV7-2 and TRBJ1-1): GAGVSQSPSNKVTEKGKDVELRCDPISGHTALYWYRQSLGQGLEFLIYFQGNSAPDKSGLPSDRFSAERTGGSVSTLTIQRTQQEDSAVYLCASSSQGYPNTEAFFGQGTRLTVV.

The rearrangement uses TRBV5-1 and TRBJ2-7; TCRdb proposes TRBD1, but this gene call is untestable without DNA. In germline, CDR1 is SGHRS, CDR2 YFSETQ. This CDR3 is 15 amino acids long. CDR3 protein: CASSLGGTGTYEQYF.

J is TRBJ2-7 and V is TRBV7-9; TCRdb returns TRBD1, unconfirmable since there is no DNA. This CDR3 spans 14 amino acids. CDR1 and CDR2 (germline): SEHNR, FQNEAQ (reference sequence). The chain's CDR3 is CASSLARAPEEQYF.

J is TRBJ2-7 and V is TRBV20-1. CDR1 and CDR2 (germline): DFQATT, SNEGSKA (reference sequence). CDR3 size: 13 residues. The CDR3 is CSAGIIRSYEQYF.

The J gene is TRBJ1-6, the V gene TRBV20-1. The CDR3 consists of 16 residues. The germline CDR1 and CDR2 sequences are DFQATT and SNEGSKA (reference sequence). The CDR3 sequence is CSARVTGSSYNSPLHF.

The chain joins TRBV20-1 to TRBJ2-3; without DNA, the TCRdb call of TRBD1 cannot be checked. This CDR3 comprises 17 residues. The V gene's germline CDR1 is DFQATT and CDR2 SNEGSKA (reference sequence). This CDR3 reads CSARDLRGGPRTDTQYF.

The chain uses TRBV6-5 and TRBJ1-1; TCRdb reports TRBD1, a call that lacks DNA to check it against. CDR1 MNHEY and CDR2 SVGAGI come from the germline V gene. CDR3 length: 15 residues. Here the CDR3 reads CASSYRSRAGTEAFF.

This chain connects TRBV2 to TRBJ2-7; TCRdb calls TRBD2, which cannot be checked without DNA. Germline loops: CDR1 SNHLY, CDR2 FYNNEI. This CDR3 is 14 amino acids long. CDR3 in amino acids: CASTEVAITYEQYF.

CDR3 amino acids: CSVGGYYNEQFF. The rearrangement joins TRBV20-1 to TRBJ2-1. The length of the CDR3 is 12 residues. Germline assignment: CDR1 DFQATT and CDR2 SNEGSKA (reference sequence).

The chain uses TRBV18 and TRBJ1-1; the TCRdb call, TRBD1, lacks DNA for checking. This CDR3 contains 15 residues. Germline-derived CDR1 and CDR2 are KGHSH and LQKENI. The CDR3 sequence: CASSPPYRADTEAFF. Filled out from reference TRBV18 and TRBJ1-1, the complete variable domain reads NAGVMQNPRHLVRRRGQEARLRCSPMKGHSHVYWYRQLPEEGLKFMVYLQKENIIDESGMPKERFSAEFPKEGPSILRIQQVVRGDSAAYFCASSPPYRADTEAFFGQGTRLTVV.